The subject of this entry is one T cell receptor (beta chain). By share, this clone ranks as medium-sized (0.01 to 0.1%). Its antigen is currently not known. Base qualities are missing; no much larger clone stands one base away. The CDR3 runs 18 residues from the cysteine to the phenylalanine. Just CDR3 DNA is preserved here, 54 bases in frame from base 1. V ends up 0 bases short and J 3 bases short, with an unmatched junction base count of 9. As encoded in the germline V gene, CDR1 is SGHDT while CDR2 is YYEEEE. The library was produced with the immunoSEQ multiplex PCR assay. The multiplex PCR relied on a mix of 60 forward primers for TCR Vbeta segments and 13 reverse primers for TCR Jbeta segments. The CDR3 region of rearranged TCR beta genes was amplified from genomic DNA with a multiplex PCR assay. On the Illumina HiSeq System, the amplified TCR beta libraries were sequenced as 87-base-pair reads. The authors' analysis ran thus. In a later analysis, roughly 80 million unique TCR beta chains were counted across the roughly 610 repertoires, and about 9.9 million of these chains were shared by at least two donors. A nearest-neighbor algorithm error-corrected the raw reads and collapsed the reads into unique sequences, merging closely related sequences to remove PCR and sequencing errors. CDR3 sequences were aligned to IMGT reference sequences to assign V, D and J gene segments. For a sequence to be retained, a match of at least six nucleotides was required to both a V gene segment and a J gene segment. A rearrangement was called productive if the CDR3 had no stop codons and remained in frame with V and J, and every other rearrangement was called non-productive. Following IMGT convention, CDR3 was defined as the stretch from the second conserved V-encoded cysteine to the conserved J-encoded phenylalanine. The earlier analysis of 587 of the donors excluded any sequence lacking an unambiguous match to a single V gene segment. An earlier analysis of several hundred of the donors called V segments functional above 56.7% productive rearrangements and segregating when the between-donor standard deviation exceeded 5%. A statistical classification framework was built to diagnose cytomegalovirus status from the catalog of TCR beta chain sequences. In a later analysis, V and J genes were assigned by comparing TCR nucleotide sequences against IMGT/GENE-DB human TR gene sequences. A later analysis assigned CDR3 sequences and most-parsimonious VDJ recombination scenarios with the TCRdist pipeline. In a later analysis, each TCR beta chain was defined by its CDR3 amino acid sequence together with its V-gene family, and reads lacking a unique V-gene family were excluded. A later analysis removed over 500 highly shared, low-generation-probability nucleotide sequences to deal with suspected cross-contamination and a sequencing artifact. In a later analysis, a clonal expansion index for each public chain was calculated from normalized within-repertoire ranks of inferred template counts. Generation probabilities in a later analysis came from a VDJ recombination model fitted to out-of-frame rearrangements, and those results were checked against IGoR. In a later analysis, TCR-TCR, TCR-HLA and TCR-CMV co-occurrence was scored with hypergeometric tests, and a repertoire-size bias correction was applied to TCR pairs. To estimate false discovery rates, a later analysis permuted the HLA or CMV assignments 20 times. In a later analysis, co-occurring TCRs were grouped with DBSCAN, and TCRdist sequence similarity was added when clustering was performed within HLA-allele-positive subsets. Repertoires with fewer than 30,000 or more than 120,000 public chains were left out of co-occurrence clustering, as were roughly five repertoires with anomalous nucleotide sharing. TCRdb took over this immuneACCESS table, retaining in-frame rearrangements with V and J assigned. Such tables are incomplete; in checked studies, under half of the missing clones stem from an unresolved V gene, and the remainder is unexplained. V and J calls and clone size come straight from that table; D and trimming were deduced from the DNA. This sample holds around 150,000 clones; around 80% were observed only once. Approximately 2.1% of the sample is held by the ten biggest clonotypes.

The cohort consisted of hundreds of healthy bone marrow donors. All cohort members were sampled while nominally healthy, although unrecorded immune exposures were likely present. The donor tested CMV seronegative and was one of the 352 seronegative cohort members. Every donor gave a peripheral blood sample, and the peripheral blood mononuclear cells from that sample were used for TCR beta sequencing. The Qiagen DNeasy Blood Extraction Kit was used to extract genomic DNA from the blood cell samples. These data belong to a study of cytomegalovirus exposure and HLA in healthy donors (dated by TCRdb to about 2017). About the full investigation: An earlier analysis of about 530 of the donors reported approximately 300 Gb of sequence data and roughly 120 million unique TCR beta sequences obtained from around 190 million T cells. An early release that covered about 600 HLA-typed donors contained around 300 gigabases of sequencing data and around 85 million unique TCR sequences. Among the roughly 400 genotyped donors, under 90% belonged to the genetic ancestry cluster associated with self-reported Caucasian donors. The study aimed to test whether cataloging public T cell receptors could reveal signatures of past pathogen exposure. The T cell repertoires of around 670 subjects were profiled by immunosequencing and related to cytomegalovirus serostatus. Besides the first cohort of under 700 subjects, a separate validation cohort made up of 120 different subjects was used. High-throughput TCR immunosequencing, statistical association of individual TCRs with disease status, and machine learning were combined to predict cytomegalovirus infection status. To study patterns of TCR occurrence, a later analysis re-analyzed previously published TCR beta repertoires from 500 to 850 donors and added high-resolution HLA genotyping. In the later analysis, no new phenotypic data were used to find candidate immune exposures; instead, reliance was placed on TCR beta sequences and their occurrence across donors. An earlier analysis of 500 to 750 of the donors applied high-throughput TCR beta sequencing to assess whether each TCR beta V gene segment acted as functional or pseudogenic. Donor age, sex, ethnicity and CMV serostatus were collected together with the repertoire data. A later genetic analysis took genome-wide SNP genotypes for about three fifths of the 666 donors and used that subset as a discovery cohort. All discovery cohort repertoires had been generated using a single sequencing platform. HLA typing included class I and class II loci at four-digit resolution. The number of typed donors differed by locus: roughly 620-630 for A, B, C, DRB1 and DQB1; some 500 for DQA1; around 580 for DPA1; and some 470 for DPB1. Because of strong linkage in the cohort, five DR-DQ haplotypes were treated as single units for association and clustering. Among about 360 genotyped donors of the cohort, an average of approximately 240,000 unique TCR beta nucleotide sequences were sequenced per donor, 15% to 20% of them non-productive. The full study reports these points: Several of the top co-occurrence clusters appeared to be linked to parvovirus B19, influenza, CMV and Epstein-Barr virus, according to a later analysis. A further reported finding was that TCR beta sequences accurately predicted the HLA-A and HLA-B alleles for most subjects in the first cohort. V-gene and J-gene trimming of TCR beta chains was associated with a missense DCLRE1C variant in a later genetic analysis, and the association was replicated in an independent cohort. Roughly uniform sequencing depth across donors was assumed in presence/absence analyses, although this assumption may not hold. The cohort was sequenced for TCR beta chains only, and without alpha or paired-chain data the features that could be detected were limited. The 87-base-pair reads could not distinguish some IMGT-functional V segments, including TRBV6-2 and TRBV6-3, so those segments were excluded. Most TCR sequences were observed very rarely across donors, whereas some public TCRs were present in many individuals. The sequencing pipeline was judged likely to have produced a cluster of highly shared sequence variants as a technical artifact. In a later analysis, HLA-associated TCR beta chains were found to be more clonally expanded and to have lower generation probabilities than equally common non-associated chains. In the study, approximately 150 TCR beta chains were listed as associated with cytomegalovirus. CMV serostatus was the only immune exposure information available for the cohort. According to a later genetic analysis, donors in an Asian-associated ancestry cluster had fewer N-insertions in productive TCRs than the approximately 700-donor mean. Cytomegalovirus status was reported to be diagnosed by the classifier with high specificity and sensitivity in both the original and validation cohorts. Linkage disequilibrium might explain the correlated functional status among segregating V segments, but an unknown experimental factor could not be excluded. In a later analysis, TCR association rates were found to vary across HLA loci, with the most associated TCRs seen for DRB1 alleles and the fewest for HLA-C alleles. Assigning TCR associations to individual alleles was difficult when HLA alleles, especially DR and DQ, strongly co-occurred. In an earlier analysis of approximately 590 of the donors, most TCR beta V segments appeared in productive rearrangements about 87% or about 30% of the time, broadly matching IMGT annotations. Because HLA typing was missing for some donors at each locus, association tests included only the typed subset. A later analysis associated about 17,000 TCR beta sequences with specific HLA alleles at a false discovery rate of 0.05. A few of the identified cytomegalovirus-associated TCR beta chains were confirmed in vitro to be specific for cytomegalovirus antigens. It was suggested by the authors that the approach could potentially be generalized to other disease states and immunological phenotypes. In a later analysis, most CMV-associated TCR beta chains were found to appear HLA-restricted, with HLA associations seemingly driven largely by CMV exposure. Because counts were too low, 15 or so rarely observed V segments, including chromosome 9 orphons, were excluded from the earlier analysis of about 500 of the donors.

The sample consisted of PBMCs. This TCR derives from a man aged 25 to 45 in good health and CMV-seronegative. This receptor chain uses TRBV5-6 and TRBJ2-1, with 10 junctional bases fitting TRBD2. DNA sequence: TGTGCCAGCAGCTTGGCGGGTTCACTAGCGGGGCTCTACAATGAGCAGTTCTTC. It translates to CASSLAGSLAGLYNEQFF.